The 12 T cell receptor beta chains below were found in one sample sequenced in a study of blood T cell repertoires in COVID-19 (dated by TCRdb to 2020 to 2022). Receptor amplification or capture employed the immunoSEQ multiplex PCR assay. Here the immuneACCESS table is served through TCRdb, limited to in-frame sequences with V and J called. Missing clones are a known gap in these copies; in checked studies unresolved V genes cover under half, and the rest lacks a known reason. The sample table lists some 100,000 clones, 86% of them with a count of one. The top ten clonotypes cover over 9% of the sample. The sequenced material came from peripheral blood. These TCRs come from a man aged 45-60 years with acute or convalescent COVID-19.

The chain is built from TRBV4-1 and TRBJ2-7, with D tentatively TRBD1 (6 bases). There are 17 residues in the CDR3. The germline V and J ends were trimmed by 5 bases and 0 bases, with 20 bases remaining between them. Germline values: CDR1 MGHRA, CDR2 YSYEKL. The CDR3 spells CASSKGQIVLSSYEQYF. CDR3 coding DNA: TGCGCCAGCAGCAAAGGACAGATAGTCCTGAGCTCCTACGAGCAGTACTTC.

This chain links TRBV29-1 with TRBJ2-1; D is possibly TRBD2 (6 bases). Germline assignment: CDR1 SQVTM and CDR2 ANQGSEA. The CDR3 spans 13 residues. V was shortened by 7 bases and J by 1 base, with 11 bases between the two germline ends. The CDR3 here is CSAKLASYNEQFF. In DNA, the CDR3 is TGCAGCGCCAAACTAGCTTCCTACAATGAGCAGTTCTTC.

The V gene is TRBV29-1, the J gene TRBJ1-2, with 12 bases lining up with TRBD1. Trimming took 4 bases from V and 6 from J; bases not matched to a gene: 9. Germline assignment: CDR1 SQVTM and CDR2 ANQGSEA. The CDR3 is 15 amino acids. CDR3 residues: CSVGGPGQGANGYTF. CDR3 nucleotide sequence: TGCAGCGTTGGGGGCCCGGGACAGGGGGCGAATGGCTACACCTTC.

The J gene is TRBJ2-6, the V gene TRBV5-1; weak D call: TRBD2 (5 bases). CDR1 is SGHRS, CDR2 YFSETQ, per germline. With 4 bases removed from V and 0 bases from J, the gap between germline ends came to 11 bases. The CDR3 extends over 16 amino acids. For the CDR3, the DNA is TGCGCCAGCAGCGACGCAGACTACTCTGGGGCCAACGTCCTGACTTTC. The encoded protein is CASSDADYSGANVLTF.

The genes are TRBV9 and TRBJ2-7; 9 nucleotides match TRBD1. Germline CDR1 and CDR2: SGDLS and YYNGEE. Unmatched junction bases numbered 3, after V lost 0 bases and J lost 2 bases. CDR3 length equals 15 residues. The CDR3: CASSVGDRATYEQYF. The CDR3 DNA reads TGTGCCAGCAGCGTAGGGGACAGGGCCACCTACGAGCAGTACTTC.

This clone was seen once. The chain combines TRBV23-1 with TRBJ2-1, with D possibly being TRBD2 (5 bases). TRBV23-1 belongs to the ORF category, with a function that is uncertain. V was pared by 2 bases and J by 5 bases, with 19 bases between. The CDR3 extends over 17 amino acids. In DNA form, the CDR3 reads TGCGCCAGCAGTCAACCCACTAGGCGACCTATGGACAATGAGCAGTTCTTC. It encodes CASSQPTRRPMDNEQFF.

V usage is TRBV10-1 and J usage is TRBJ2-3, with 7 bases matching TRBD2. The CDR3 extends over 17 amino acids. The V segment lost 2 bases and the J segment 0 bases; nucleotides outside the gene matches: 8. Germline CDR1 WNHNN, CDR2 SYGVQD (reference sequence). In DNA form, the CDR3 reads TGCGCCAGCAGTGAGGCGGGAGTGAGATTGAGCACAGATACGCAGTATTTT. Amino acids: CASSEAGVRLSTDTQYF.

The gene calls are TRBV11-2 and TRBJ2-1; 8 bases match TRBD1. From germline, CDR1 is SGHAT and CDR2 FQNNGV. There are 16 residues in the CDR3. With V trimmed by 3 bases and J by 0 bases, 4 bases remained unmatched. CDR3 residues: CASSFRTGGSYNEQFF. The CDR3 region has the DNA TGTGCCAGCAGCTTTCGAACAGGGGGCTCCTACAATGAGCAGTTCTTC.

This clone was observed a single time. The DNA of the CDR3 is TGTGCCAGCAGAGGTAGCGGCCCCTACAATGAGCAGTTCTTC. This encodes CASRGSGPYNEQFF. The chain recombines TRBV28 with TRBJ2-1, with D maybe TRBD2 (6 bases). Trimming removed 6 bases at V and 2 bases at J, with 11 bases between. This CDR3 contains 14 residues. The germline CDR1 and CDR2 sequences are MDHEN and SYDVKM.

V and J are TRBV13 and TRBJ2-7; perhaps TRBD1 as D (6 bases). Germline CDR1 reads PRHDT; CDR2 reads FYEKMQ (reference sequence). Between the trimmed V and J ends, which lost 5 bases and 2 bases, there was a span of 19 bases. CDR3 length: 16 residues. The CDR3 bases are TGTGCCAGCAGCCAGCAGGGCCAGGGGAGCACCTACGAGCAGTACTTC. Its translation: CASSQQGQGSTYEQYF.

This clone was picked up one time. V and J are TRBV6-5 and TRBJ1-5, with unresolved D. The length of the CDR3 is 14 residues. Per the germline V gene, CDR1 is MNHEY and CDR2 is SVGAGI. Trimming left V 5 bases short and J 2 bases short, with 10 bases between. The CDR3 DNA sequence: TGTGCCAGCAGTCCTTTGCGAGGCAATCAGCCCCAGCATTTT. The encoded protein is CASSPLRGNQPQHF.

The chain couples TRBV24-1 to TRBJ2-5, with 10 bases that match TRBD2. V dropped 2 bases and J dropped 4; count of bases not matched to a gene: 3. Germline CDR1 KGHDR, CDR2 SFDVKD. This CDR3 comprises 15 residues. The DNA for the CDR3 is TGTGCCACCAGTGATTCCCGACTAGCGGGAGAGACCCAGTACTTC. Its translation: CATSDSRLAGETQYF.